This TCR beta chain is from a study of cytomegalovirus exposure and HLA in healthy donors. Points on this clone: Its antigen remains unknown.

Study-wide points: Per published reports, the classifier diagnosed cytomegalovirus status with high specificity and sensitivity.

The donors formed part of the 120-subject validation cohort, distinct from the approximately 670-subject first cohort. This CDR3 is built from 14 residues. The V gene end was trimmed by 5 bases and the J gene end by 11 bases; junction bases not matched to a gene: 10. CDR1 LNHDA and CDR2 SQIVND come from the germline V gene (reference sequence). Profiled with immunoSEQ multiplex PCR; TCRdb holds only in-frame clones, not every one. This sample has approximately 210,000 clones, with approximately 85% found just once. Specimen: PBMCs. The clonotype originates from a woman younger than 30 in good health and CMV-seronegative. This rearrangement joins TRBV19 to TRBJ1-1; 11 positions agree with TRBD1. The CDR3 region has the DNA TGTGCCAGTAGTGCGGCCGGACAGGGGGCCCGGGCTTTCTTT. It yields the protein CASSAAGQGARAFF.